The present entry profiles one T cell receptor beta chain with its context. It has no known antigen specificity. One base away there is no much larger clone; base qualities are not given. The cohort comprised hundreds of healthy bone marrow donors. Cohort members were all nominally healthy when sampled, although unrecorded immune exposures were likely present. The donor was CMV seropositive and was included in the group of 250 to 350 seropositive cohort members. A peripheral blood sample was provided by each donor, and peripheral blood mononuclear cells were used for TCR beta sequencing. Genomic DNA was extracted from the blood cell samples with the Qiagen DNeasy Blood Extraction Kit. The record originates from a study of cytomegalovirus exposure and HLA in healthy donors (dated by TCRdb to the late 2010s). General notes on the study: An earlier analysis of about 560 of the donors reported roughly 300 Gb of sequence data and about 120 million unique TCR beta sequences obtained from 150 million to 200 million T cells. The study aimed to test whether cataloging public T cell receptors could reveal signatures of past pathogen exposure. A later analysis re-analyzed previously published TCR beta repertoires from about 730 donors and added high-resolution HLA genotyping to study TCR occurrence patterns. The genetic ancestry cluster associated with self-reported Caucasian donors included approximately 85% of the 300 to 450 genotyped donors. A later genetic analysis took genome-wide SNP genotypes for about three fifths of the roughly 700 donors and used that subset as a discovery cohort. HLA typing included class I and class II loci at four-digit resolution. A separate validation cohort of roughly 110 different subjects was used in addition to the approximately 610-subject first cohort. All discovery cohort repertoires had been generated on a single sequencing platform. Across 398 genotyped donors of the cohort, an average of approximately 240,000 unique TCR beta nucleotide sequences per donor were sequenced, and roughly a sixth of those sequences were non-productive. About 280 gigabases of sequencing data and around 87 million unique TCR sequences were included in an early release covering about 600 HLA-typed donors. Donor age, sex, ethnicity and CMV serostatus were compiled alongside the repertoire data. An earlier analysis of approximately 500 of the donors applied high-throughput TCR beta sequencing to assess whether each TCR beta V gene segment acted as functional or pseudogenic. Four to six DR-DQ haplotypes were handled as single units for association and clustering, since linkage in the cohort was strong. In the later analysis, no new phenotypic data were used to find candidate immune exposures; instead, reliance was placed on TCR beta sequences and their occurrence across donors. To predict cytomegalovirus infection status, the study combined high-throughput TCR immunosequencing, statistical association of individual TCRs with disease status, and machine learning. The study profiled the T cell repertoires of 500 to 800 subjects by immunosequencing and related them to cytomegalovirus serostatus. Typing coverage varied by locus: roughly 620-640 donors for A, B, C, DRB1 and DQB1; roughly 560 for DQA1; approximately 570 for DPA1; roughly 470 for DPB1.

The paper as a whole reports these results and caveats: In a later genetic analysis, fewer N-insertions in productive TCRs were reported among donors in an Asian-associated ancestry cluster than the approximately 710-donor mean. Roughly 17 rarely observed V segments, including chromosome 9 orphons, were excluded from the earlier analysis of several hundred of the donors because counts were too low. Linkage disequilibrium might explain the correlated functional status among segregating V segments, but an unknown experimental factor could not be ruled out. In a later analysis, HLA-associated TCR beta chains were found to be more clonally expanded and to have lower generation probabilities than equally common non-associated chains. The cohort was sequenced for TCR beta chains only, and without alpha or paired-chain data the features that could be detected were limited. Some IMGT-functional V segments, including TRBV6-2 and TRBV6-3, could not be told apart with the 87-base-pair reads, so those segments were excluded. An earlier analysis of approximately 590 of the donors showed that most TCR beta V segments appeared in productive rearrangements either about 87% or about 30% of the time, which broadly matched IMGT annotations. A later analysis reported that several top co-occurrence clusters appeared linked to parvovirus B19, influenza, CMV and Epstein-Barr virus. A further reported finding was that TCR beta sequences accurately predicted the HLA-A and HLA-B alleles for most subjects in the first cohort. A later analysis found that most CMV-associated TCR beta chains appeared HLA-restricted, with HLA associations seemingly driven largely by CMV exposure. Three of the identified cytomegalovirus-associated TCR beta chains were confirmed in vitro to be specific for cytomegalovirus antigens. In both the original and validation cohorts, the classifier was reported to diagnose cytomegalovirus status with high specificity and sensitivity. Strong co-occurrence of HLA alleles, especially DR and DQ, made assigning TCR associations to individual alleles difficult. A cluster of highly shared sequence variants was judged likely to represent a technical artifact of the sequencing pipeline. In a later analysis, the rate of TCR association differed among HLA loci, with DRB1 alleles having the most associated TCRs and HLA-C alleles having the fewest. A later genetic analysis associated a missense DCLRE1C variant with V-gene and J-gene trimming of TCR beta chains, and an independent cohort replicated the association. In a later analysis, 16,951 TCR beta sequences were associated with specific HLA alleles at a false discovery rate of 0.05. Because HLA typing was missing for some donors at each locus, association tests included only the typed subset. Most TCR sequences were seen in very few donors, while some public TCRs were found in many individuals. For the cohort, immune exposure information was limited to CMV serostatus. In the study, 150 to 200 TCR beta chains were listed as associated with cytomegalovirus. According to the authors, the approach could potentially be generalized to other disease states and immunological phenotypes. Sequencing depth was assumed to be roughly uniform across donors in the presence/absence analyses, though that assumption may not hold.

Receptor libraries were prepared by the immunoSEQ multiplex PCR assay. A mixture of 60 forward primers for TCR Vbeta segments and 13 reverse primers for TCR Jbeta segments was used in the multiplex PCR. Amplification of the CDR3 region of rearranged TCR beta genes was performed with a multiplex PCR assay on genomic DNA. The Illumina HiSeq System was used to sequence the amplified TCR beta libraries as 87-base-pair reads. The paper's processing steps were these. A later analysis tallied around 80 million unique TCR beta chains across the approximately 670 repertoires, and 10 million to 11 million of those chains were shared by two or more donors. To remove PCR and sequencing errors, raw reads were error-corrected and collapsed into unique sequences using a nearest-neighbor algorithm that merged closely related sequences. CDR3 sequences were aligned to IMGT reference sequences to assign V, D and J gene segments. For a sequence to be retained, at least a six-nucleotide match to both a V gene segment and a J gene segment was required. Rearrangements were classified as productive when the CDR3 lacked stop codons and remained in frame with V and J, and all other rearrangements were classified as non-productive. CDR3 was defined according to IMGT convention as the region running from the second conserved V-encoded cysteine to the conserved J-encoded phenylalanine. The earlier analysis of a few hundred of the donors excluded any sequence lacking an unambiguous match to a single V gene segment. In an earlier analysis of approximately 560 of the donors, a V segment was called functional when productive rearrangements were above 56.7%, and segregating when the standard deviation between donors exceeded 5%. To diagnose cytomegalovirus status from the catalog of TCR beta chain sequences, a statistical classification framework was built. In a later analysis, TCR nucleotide sequences were compared against IMGT/GENE-DB human TR gene sequences so that V and J genes could be assigned. In a later analysis, CDR3 sequences and most-parsimonious VDJ recombination scenarios were assigned using the TCRdist pipeline. In a later analysis, each TCR beta chain was defined by its CDR3 amino acid sequence together with its V-gene family, and reads without a unique V-gene family were excluded. To address suspected cross-contamination and a sequencing artifact, a later analysis removed over 500 highly shared, low-generation-probability nucleotide sequences. In a later analysis, a clonal expansion index was calculated for each public chain from normalized within-repertoire ranks of inferred template counts. Generation probabilities in a later analysis came from a VDJ recombination model fitted to out-of-frame rearrangements, and those results were checked against IGoR. In a later analysis, hypergeometric tests were used to score TCR-TCR, TCR-HLA and TCR-CMV co-occurrence, with a repertoire-size bias correction applied to TCR pairs. In a later analysis, false discovery rates were estimated by permuting HLA or CMV assignments 20 times. In a later analysis, co-occurring TCRs were grouped with DBSCAN, and TCRdist sequence similarity was added when clustering was performed within HLA-allele-positive subsets. Co-occurrence clustering excluded repertoires with fewer than 30,000 or more than 120,000 public chains, plus five with anomalous nucleotide sharing. The source is immuneACCESS, and TCRdb retained only in-frame sequences with V and J called. Part of the clones is not carried over; for the studies checked, unresolved V genes explain less than half of this, and the remainder is unexplained. Clone size and the V and J calls come from that table; the DNA yielded D and trimming. The sample yields over 95,000 clones; around 77% were counted once. Together, the top ten hold less than 6% of the sample.

V is reduced by 0 bases and J by 4 bases, leaving a spacing of 7 bases between them. In the germline V gene, CDR1 corresponds to SGDLS and CDR2 to YYNGEE. From the cysteine up to the phenylalanine, the CDR3 has a length of 14 residues. CDR3 DNA is the only sequence kept; it has 42 bases, read in frame from the first base. The chain joins TRBV9 to TRBJ2-2; matching of 5 bases hints at TRBD2 as the D gene. The material sequenced was PBMCs. The TCR originated in a young woman in good health and CMV-seropositive. The DNA reads as follows: TGTGCCAGCAGCGTAGTAGGAGGCACCGGGGAGCTGTTTTTT. Its translation reads: CASSVVGGTGELFF. The variable domain in full, with residues beyond the CDR3 obtained from the reference TRBV9 and TRBJ2-2 genes, is DSGVTQTPKHLITATGQRVTLRCSPRSGDLSVYWYQQSLDQGLQFLIQYYNGEERAKGNILERFSAQQFPDLHSELNLSSLELGDSALYFCASSVVGGTGELFFGEGSRLTVL.